This record covers a single T cell receptor (beta chain). The target antigen is unknown. The data stem from a study of OX40 agonist ivuxolimab in advanced cancers. Study at large: Dose-escalation patients had hepatocellular carcinoma, melanoma, renal cell or head and neck cancer. It was permissible to have had prior anti-PD-1, anti-PD-L1 or anti-CTLA-4 therapy, and around 40% had some. Study results and caveats: The authors also found low normalized T-cell clonal expansion in some nonresponders.

Only in-frame clones appear in the TCRdb table, and some are missing; sequencing was by immunoSEQ multiplex PCR. This table has under 70,000 clones, about nine tenths appearing once. Germline CDR1 KGHSH, CDR2 LQKENI. With 0 bases clipped from V and 2 bases from J, the junction kept 4 bases outside the gene matches. CDR3 length: 16 residues. This receptor was identified in an adult with an advanced solid tumor such as melanoma, head and neck, liver or kidney cancer. The source material was CD4+ or CD8+ T cells sorted from blood, sampled in a trial of the OX40 agonist ivuxolimab. The chain recombines TRBV18 with TRBJ2-1; 7 nucleotides line up with TRBD2. CDR3 in amino acids: CASSPPSREAYNEQFF. CDR3 sequence (DNA): TGTGCCAGCTCACCACCGTCACGGGAGGCCTACAATGAGCAGTTCTTC.